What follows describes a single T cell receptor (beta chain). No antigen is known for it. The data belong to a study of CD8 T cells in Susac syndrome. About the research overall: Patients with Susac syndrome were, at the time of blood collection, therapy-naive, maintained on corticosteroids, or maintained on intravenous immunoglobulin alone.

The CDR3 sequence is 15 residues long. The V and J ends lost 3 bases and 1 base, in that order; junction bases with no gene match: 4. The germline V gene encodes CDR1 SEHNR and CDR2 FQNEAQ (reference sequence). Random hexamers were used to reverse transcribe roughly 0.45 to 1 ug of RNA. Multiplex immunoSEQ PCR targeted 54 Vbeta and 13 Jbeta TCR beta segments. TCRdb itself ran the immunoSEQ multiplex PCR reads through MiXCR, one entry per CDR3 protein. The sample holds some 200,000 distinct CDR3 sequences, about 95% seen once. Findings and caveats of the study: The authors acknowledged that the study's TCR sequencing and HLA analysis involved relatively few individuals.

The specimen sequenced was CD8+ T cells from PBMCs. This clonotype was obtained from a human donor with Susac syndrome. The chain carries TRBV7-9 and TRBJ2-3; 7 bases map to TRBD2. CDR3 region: CASSLGTTRTDTQYF. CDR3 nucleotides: TGTGCCAGCAGCTTGGGGACTACACGCACAGATACGCAGTATTTT.